This T cell receptor (beta chain) was retrieved from a study of T cells after yellow fever vaccination. Study overall: Fractions with few cells were prepared using SMART-Seq v4 Ultra Low Input. The study's findings and limits: Post-booster repertoires again held most primary-vaccination clones (about 95% CD4, just under 90% CD8). Researchers report a weaker secondary response that nonetheless peaked faster, day 5 versus 15. Contamination of FACS-sorted repertoires by abundant clonotypes from the bulk population could occur.

From the 5' RACE reads, TCRdb called clonotypes with MiXCR, one entry per CDR3 protein. The sample holds 99,000 or so distinct CDR3 sequences; about 5.8% are singletons and the top ten take over 40%. The CDR3 has 15 amino acids. V trimming: 7 bases; J trimming: 5 bases; junction bases outside the gene matches: 11. Looked up from germline, CDR1 is SGHTA and CDR2 is FQGNSA. To note about this clonotype: Its antigen is unknown.

The source was CD8+ T cells sorted from PBMCs, collected 10 days after the yellow fever booster vaccination. The gene calls are TRBV7-2 and TRBJ2-3; the match to TRBD2 covers 8 bases. This receptor was taken from a young man who received the YFV17D yellow fever vaccine. CDR3 in amino acids: CASKPRGLVGDTQYF. The CDR3 bases are TGTGCCAGCAAGCCCCGGGGACTAGTGGGAGATACGCAGTATTTT.